This entry lists 14 T cell receptor beta chains sequenced from one sample in a study of blood T cell repertoires in COVID-19 (dated by TCRdb to the early 2020s). Libraries were constructed by the immunoSEQ multiplex PCR assay. TCRdb provides this immuneACCESS table in a form limited to in-frame rearrangements. Some clones are lacking; in checked studies, under half of them reflect an unresolved V gene, and why the rest are absent is not known. The table for this sample lists around 180,000 clones; around 89% of them were counted only once. Around a quarter of the sample is held by the ten biggest clonotypes. The specimen was peripheral blood. These receptors were obtained from a man aged 60 to 69 with acute or convalescent COVID-19.

The chain combines TRBV13 with TRBJ2-1, with D hard to call. This CDR3 region has 13 residues. The germline V and J ends were trimmed by 4 bases and 7 bases, with 11 bases remaining between them. Germline values: CDR1 PRHDT, CDR2 FYEKMQ (reference sequence). CDR3 protein: CASSSRNGNEQFF. The DNA of the CDR3 is TGTGCCAGCAGCTCCAGAAACGGGAATGAGCAGTTCTTC.

V and J are TRBV10-3 and TRBJ2-5; 12 bases are a match to TRBD1. Per the germline V gene, CDR1 is ENHRY and CDR2 is SYGVKD. V shed 11 bases and J 1 base; nucleotides not matched to a gene: 5. There are 14 residues in the CDR3. CDR3 DNA: TGTGCCGGCGGGACAGGGGGCGGCCAAGAGACCCAGTACTTC. Protein product: CAGGTGGGQETQYF.

This clone was seen more than once but under ten times. The V and J genes are TRBV5-1 and TRBJ1-2; perhaps TRBD1 as D (5 bases). Germline CDR1 reads SGHRS; CDR2 reads YFSETQ. V was trimmed by 0 bases and J by 4 bases, leaving 13 bases between them. This CDR3 contains 15 residues. CDR3 DNA: TGCGCCAGCAGCTTGGGGGCGGGGACGGGCTATGGCTACACCTTC. Amino acids: CASSLGAGTGYGYTF.

This chain links TRBV12-3 or TRBV12-4 with TRBJ2-5; possibly TRBD2 for D (5 bases). The CDR3 is 13 residues long. Deletions cut 5 bases from V and 2 bases from J, with 9 bases between. The CDR3 loop is CASSRRGQETQYF. The CDR3, as DNA: TGTGCCAGCAGTAGACGGGGACAAGAGACCCAGTACTTC.

The genes are TRBV19 and TRBJ2-1; 15 nucleotides align to TRBD2. CDR3 length: 18 amino acids. J was trimmed by 4 bases and V by 5 bases; bases with no gene match: 9. Germline CDR1 and CDR2: LNHDA and SQIVND (reference sequence). The CDR3 loop is CASSPRTSGGARYNEQFF. In nucleotides, the CDR3 is TGTGCCAGTAGTCCCCGGACTAGCGGGGGGGCTCGGTACAATGAGCAGTTCTTC.

This chain joins TRBV5-1 and TRBJ2-7; D is possibly TRBD2 (7 bases). This CDR3 has 14 amino acids. V dropped 4 bases and J dropped 5 bases, with 16 bases sitting between them. CDR1 and CDR2 from the germline V gene are SGHRS and YFSETQ. In DNA, the CDR3 is TGCGCCAGCAGCCCACCCGGGGAGGGGGACGAGCAGTACGTC. Its protein product is CASSPPGEGDEQYV.

The CDR3 is CAWRLGGGYGYTF. The DNA for the CDR3 is TGTGCCTGGCGCCTAGGGGGGGGCTATGGCTACACCTTC. The genes are TRBV30 and TRBJ1-2, with D possibly being TRBD1 (6 bases). CDR3 length: 13 residues. Germline-derived CDR1 and CDR2 are GTSNPN and SVGIG (reference sequence). Trimming shortened V by 5 bases and J by 4 bases, and 14 bases separated the two germline ends.

Worth noting for this clone: The same CDR3 arises from other DNA sequences in this sample as well. The chain combines TRBV10-2 with TRBJ1-1; 7 nucleotides line up with TRBD1. The CDR3 has 13 amino acids. Trimming removed 6 bases from V and 3 bases from J; junction bases left unmatched: 4. Germline V gene lookup returns CDR1 WSHSY and CDR2 SAAADI. In DNA, the CDR3 is TGCGCCAGCAGCGAAACAGGGGACACTGAAGCTTTCTTT. Translation: CASSETGDTEAFF.

V usage is TRBV7-3 and J usage is TRBJ2-1; TRBD1 matches 8 bases. J lost 1 base, V lost 0 bases, and 8 bases had no gene match. From germline, CDR1 is SGHTA and CDR2 FQGTGA. The CDR3 totals 18 residues. This CDR3 reads CASSLTAGGLGSYNEQFF. The CDR3 DNA follows: TGTGCCAGCAGCTTAACGGCAGGGGGCTTGGGGTCCTACAATGAGCAGTTCTTC.

The chain combines TRBV30 with TRBJ2-1; 7 bases match TRBD2. This CDR3 spans 13 amino acids. CDR1 is GTSNPN, CDR2 SVGIG, per germline (reference sequence). J lost 4 bases, V lost 3 bases, and 3 bases had no gene match. This chain's CDR3 is CAWSGGLYNEQFF. In nucleotides, the CDR3 is TGTGCCTGGAGCGGGGGGTTATACAATGAGCAGTTCTTC.

The V gene is TRBV7-5, the J gene TRBJ2-3; the table's D call, TRBD2, has no DNA check behind it. TRBV7-5 is a known pseudogene. The CDR3 is made up of 17 amino acids. DNA of the CDR3: TGTGCCAGAAGCTTAGGGGAGCCAGGAAGTTCGGCAGATACGCAGTATTTT. Translating gives CARSLGEPGSSADTQYF.

The chain is built from TRBV4-1 and TRBJ1-5, with 8 bases aligning to TRBD1. The length of the CDR3 is 18 residues. J gave up 7 bases and V 4 bases, and 18 bases lay outside the gene matches. Germline CDR1 reads MGHRA; CDR2 reads YSYEKL. The CDR3 protein is CASSPPPTPGQVGQPQHF. CDR3 nucleotide sequence: TGCGCCAGCAGCCCGCCCCCCACTCCGGGACAGGTGGGACAGCCCCAGCATTTT.

The genes are TRBV7-9 and TRBJ2-2; D may be TRBD1 (6 bases). CDR1 is SEHNR and CDR2 is FQNEAQ in the germline V gene (reference sequence). CDR3 size: 15 residues. Between the trimmed V and J ends, which lost 5 bases and 4 bases, there was a span of 14 bases. DNA for the CDR3: TGTGCCAGCAGCCACCAGGGGTTGGCCACCGGGGAGCTGTTTTTT. Translated, it gives CASSHQGLATGELFF.

The V call is TRBV5-6, the J call TRBJ2-5; D ambiguous. V lost 2 bases, J lost 3 bases, and 8 bases lay in between. The CDR3 spans 13 residues. Germline values: CDR1 SGHDT, CDR2 YYEEEE. The CDR3 spells CASSFLAEETQYF. In DNA form, the CDR3 reads TGTGCCAGCAGCTTCTTAGCAGAAGAGACCCAGTACTTC.